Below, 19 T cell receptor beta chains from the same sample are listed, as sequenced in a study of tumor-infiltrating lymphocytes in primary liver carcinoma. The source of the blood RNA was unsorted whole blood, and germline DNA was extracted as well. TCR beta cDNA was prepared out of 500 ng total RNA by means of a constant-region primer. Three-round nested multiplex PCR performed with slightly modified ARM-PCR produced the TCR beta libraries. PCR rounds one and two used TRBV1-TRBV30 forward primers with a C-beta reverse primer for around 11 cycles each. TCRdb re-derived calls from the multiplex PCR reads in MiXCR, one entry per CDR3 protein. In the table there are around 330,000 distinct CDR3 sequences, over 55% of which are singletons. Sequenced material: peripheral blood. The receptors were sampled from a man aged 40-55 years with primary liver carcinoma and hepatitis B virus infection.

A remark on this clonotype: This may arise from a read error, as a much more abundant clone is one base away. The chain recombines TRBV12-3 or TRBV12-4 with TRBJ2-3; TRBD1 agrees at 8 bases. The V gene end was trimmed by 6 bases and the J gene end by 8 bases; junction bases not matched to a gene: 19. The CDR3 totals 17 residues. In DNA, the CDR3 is TGTGCCAGCAGCCCTAACTCGGGCAGGGGGCGCGCAGGTACGCAGTATTTT. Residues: CASSPNSGRGRAGTQYF.

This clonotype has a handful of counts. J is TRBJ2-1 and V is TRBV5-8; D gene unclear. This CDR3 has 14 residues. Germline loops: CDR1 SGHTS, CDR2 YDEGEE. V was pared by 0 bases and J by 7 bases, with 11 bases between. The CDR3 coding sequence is TGTGCCAGCAGCTTGGGGTCCATAGGGAATGAGCAGTTCTTC. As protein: CASSLGSIGNEQFF.

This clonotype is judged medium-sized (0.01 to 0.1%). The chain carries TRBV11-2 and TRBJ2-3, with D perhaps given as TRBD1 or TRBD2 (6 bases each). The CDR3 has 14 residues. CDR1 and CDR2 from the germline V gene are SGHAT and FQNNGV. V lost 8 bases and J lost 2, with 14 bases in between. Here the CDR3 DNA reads TGTGCCAGCCGAAGGGGGGAGTACACAGATACGCAGTATTTT. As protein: CASRRGEYTDTQYF.

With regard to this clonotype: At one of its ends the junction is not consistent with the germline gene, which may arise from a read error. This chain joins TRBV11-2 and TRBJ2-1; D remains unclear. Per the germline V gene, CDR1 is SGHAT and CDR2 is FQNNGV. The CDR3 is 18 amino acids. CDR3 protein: CASSLVPPPSSSWDEQSF. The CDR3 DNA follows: TGTGCCAGCAGCCTAGTCCCTCCTCCTAGTAGTAGTTGGGATGAGCAGTCCTTC.

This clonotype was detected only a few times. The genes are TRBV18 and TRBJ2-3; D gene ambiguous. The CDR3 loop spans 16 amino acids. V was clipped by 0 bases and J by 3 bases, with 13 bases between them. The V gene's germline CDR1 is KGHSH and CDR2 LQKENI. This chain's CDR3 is CASSPPSRGGTDTQYF. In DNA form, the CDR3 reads TGTGCCAGCTCACCACCGTCTAGAGGTGGGACAGATACGCAGTATTTT.

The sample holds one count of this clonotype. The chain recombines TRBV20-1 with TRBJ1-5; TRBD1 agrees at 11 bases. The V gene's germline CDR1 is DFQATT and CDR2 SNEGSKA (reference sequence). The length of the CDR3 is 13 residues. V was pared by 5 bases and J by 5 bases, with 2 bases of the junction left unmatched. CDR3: CSAWTGGYQPQHF. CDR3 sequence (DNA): TGCAGTGCTTGGACAGGGGGCTATCAGCCCCAGCATTTT.

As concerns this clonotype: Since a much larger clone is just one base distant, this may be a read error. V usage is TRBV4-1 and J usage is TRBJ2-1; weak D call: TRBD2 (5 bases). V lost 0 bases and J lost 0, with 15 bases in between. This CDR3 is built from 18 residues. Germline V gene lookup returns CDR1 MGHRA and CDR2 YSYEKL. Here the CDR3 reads CASSQDFGLKSSYNEQFF. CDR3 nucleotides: TGCGCCAGCAGCCAAGATTTCGGACTCAAAAGCTCCTACAATGAGCAGTTCTTC.

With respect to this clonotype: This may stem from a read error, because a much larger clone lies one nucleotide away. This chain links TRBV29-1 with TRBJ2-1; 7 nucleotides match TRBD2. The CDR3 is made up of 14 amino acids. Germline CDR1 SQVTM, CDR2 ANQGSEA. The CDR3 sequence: CCALLGGPWNEQFF. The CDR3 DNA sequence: TGCTGCGCGTTGCTGGGAGGGCCATGGAATGAGCAGTTCTTC.

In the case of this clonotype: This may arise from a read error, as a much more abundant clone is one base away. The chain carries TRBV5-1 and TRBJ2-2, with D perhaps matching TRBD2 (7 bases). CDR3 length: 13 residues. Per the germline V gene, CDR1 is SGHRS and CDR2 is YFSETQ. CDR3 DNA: TGCGTCAGCGCATTAGGGGGGGCCGGGGAGCTGTTTTTT. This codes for CVSALGGAGELFF.

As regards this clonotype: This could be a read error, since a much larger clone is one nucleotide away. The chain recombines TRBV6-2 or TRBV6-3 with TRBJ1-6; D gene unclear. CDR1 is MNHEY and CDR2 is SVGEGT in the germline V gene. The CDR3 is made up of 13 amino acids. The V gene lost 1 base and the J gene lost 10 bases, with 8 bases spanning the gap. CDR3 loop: CASSYFPESPLHF. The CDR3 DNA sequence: TGTGCCAGCAGTTACTTTCCCGAGTCACCCCTCCACTTT.

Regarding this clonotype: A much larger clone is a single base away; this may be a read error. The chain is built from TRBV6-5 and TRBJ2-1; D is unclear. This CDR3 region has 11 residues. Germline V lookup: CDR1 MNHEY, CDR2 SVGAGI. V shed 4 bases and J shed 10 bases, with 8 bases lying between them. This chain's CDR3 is CASSCIGEQFF. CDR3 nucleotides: TGTGCCAGCAGTTGCATAGGAGAGCAGTTCTTC.

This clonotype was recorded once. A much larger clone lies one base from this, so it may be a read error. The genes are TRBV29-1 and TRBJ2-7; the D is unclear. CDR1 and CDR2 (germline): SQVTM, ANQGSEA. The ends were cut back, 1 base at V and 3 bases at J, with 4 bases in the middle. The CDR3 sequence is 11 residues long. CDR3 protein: CSVEAVYEQYF. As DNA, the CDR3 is TGCAGCGTTGAAGCAGTCTACGAGCAGTACTTC.

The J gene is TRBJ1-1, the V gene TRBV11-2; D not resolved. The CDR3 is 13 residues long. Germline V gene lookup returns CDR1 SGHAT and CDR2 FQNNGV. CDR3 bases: TGTGCAGGCAGCTTAGAAGGCCCAACTTCGGCTTTCTTT. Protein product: CAGSLEGPTSAFF.

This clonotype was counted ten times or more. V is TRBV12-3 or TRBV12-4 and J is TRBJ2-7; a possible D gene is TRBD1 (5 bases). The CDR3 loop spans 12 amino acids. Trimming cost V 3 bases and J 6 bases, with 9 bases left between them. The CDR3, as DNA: TGTGCCAGCAGTTTCGCAGGGCTCGAGCAGTACTTC. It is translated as CASSFAGLEQYF.

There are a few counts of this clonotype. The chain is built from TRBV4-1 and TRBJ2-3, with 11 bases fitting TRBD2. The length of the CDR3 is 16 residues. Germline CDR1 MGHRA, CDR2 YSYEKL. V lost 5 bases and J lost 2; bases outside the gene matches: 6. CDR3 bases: TGCGCCAGCAGCACACGACTAGCGGGGTTCACAGATACGCAGTATTTT. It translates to CASSTRLAGFTDTQYF.

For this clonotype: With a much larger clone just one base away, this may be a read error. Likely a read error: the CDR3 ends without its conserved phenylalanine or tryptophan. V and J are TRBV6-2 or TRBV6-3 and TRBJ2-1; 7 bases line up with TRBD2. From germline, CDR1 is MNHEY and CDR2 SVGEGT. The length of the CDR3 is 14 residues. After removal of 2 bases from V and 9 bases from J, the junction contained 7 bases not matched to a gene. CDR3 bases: TGTGCCAGCAGTTACGGCGGGAGTACCAGTGAGCAGTTCCTC. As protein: CASSYGGSTSEQFL.

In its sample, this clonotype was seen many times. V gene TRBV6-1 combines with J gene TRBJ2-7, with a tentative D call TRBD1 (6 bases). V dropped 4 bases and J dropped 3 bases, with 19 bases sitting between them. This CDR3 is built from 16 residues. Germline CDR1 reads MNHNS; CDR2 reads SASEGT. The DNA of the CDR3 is TGTGCCAGCAGTGTCCGACCCGGGACAAAGTTCTACGAGCAGTACTTC. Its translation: CASSVRPGTKFYEQYF.

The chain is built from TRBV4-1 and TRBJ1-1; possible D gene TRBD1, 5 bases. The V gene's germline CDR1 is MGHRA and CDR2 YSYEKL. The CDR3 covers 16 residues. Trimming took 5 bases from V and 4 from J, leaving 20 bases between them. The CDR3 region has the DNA TGCGCCAGCAGCGCCCCGGCTGGTGGGGCTGGCACTGAAGCTTTCTTT. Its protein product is CASSAPAGGAGTEAFF.

CDR3 protein: CASSPGQGLGGELFF. In DNA form, the CDR3 reads TGTGCCAGCAGTCCCGGACAGGGTTTAGGCGGGGAGCTGTTTTTT. The rearrangement links TRBV28 to TRBJ2-2; 8 nucleotides match TRBD1. The junction had 9 bases not matched to a gene; V was cut back by 5 bases and J by 7 bases. Looked up from germline, CDR1 is MDHEN and CDR2 is SYDVKM. The CDR3 spans 15 residues.